The 19 T cell receptor beta chains listed next were all sequenced from one sample in a study of T cells in Graves' hyperthyroidism and ophthalmopathy. RNA transcripts gave rise to amplified TCR beta CDR3 regions. The HTBI primer set served for first-round RT-PCR of the TCR CDR3. TCRdb re-called the multiplex PCR reads with MiXCR, one entry per CDR3 protein. The table has a few hundred thousand distinct CDR3 sequences, roughly 50% seen once. Material: peripheral blood or thyroid tissue (not recorded which). The receptors originated from an adult woman with Graves' disease, either hyperthyroidism or ophthalmopathy (not recorded which).

This clonotype was seen a handful of times. V and J are TRBV19 and TRBJ1-5, with D tentatively TRBD1 (5 bases). V lost 9 bases and J lost 5, with 20 bases in between. Germline CDR1 is LNHDA and CDR2 is SQIVND (reference sequence). The CDR3 totals 15 residues. CDR3 sequence (DNA): TGTGCCAGCCAGATCGGAGGACAAAGAGATCAGCCCCAGCATTTT. Residues: CASQIGGQRDQPQHF.

The gene calls are TRBV2 and TRBJ1-6; no firm D call. The CDR3 runs 14 residues. Looked up from germline, CDR1 is SNHLY and CDR2 is FYNNEI. Between the trimmed V and J ends, which lost 5 bases and 13 bases, there was a span of 18 bases. CDR3 DNA sequence: TGTGCCAGCAGTATTGGGCGGAATAATCAGCCCCTCCACTTT. Its protein is CASSIGRNNQPLHF.

The chain combines TRBV7-3 with TRBJ2-5; possible D gene TRBD1, 5 bases. Germline CDR1 and CDR2: SGHTA and FQGTGA. Between the trimmed V and J ends, which lost 5 bases and 3 bases, there was a span of 13 bases. The CDR3 covers 14 residues. CDR3 protein: CASSPSTVEETQYF. In DNA, the CDR3 is TGTGCCAGCAGCCCGTCGACAGTAGAAGAGACCCAGTACTTC.

The chain joins TRBV15 to TRBJ1-1; no definite D call. V was pared by 1 base and J by 5 bases, with 11 bases between. Per the germline V gene, CDR1 is LNHNV and CDR2 is YYDKDF (reference sequence). The CDR3 consists of 14 residues. CDR3 nucleotides: TGTGCCACCAGCAGAGCAAAGTCGGGTACTGAAGCTTTCTTT. Its protein product is CATSRAKSGTEAFF.

This sequence joins TRBV25-1 and TRBJ1-3; D is ambiguous. Trimming shortened V by 0 bases and J by 0 bases, and 9 bases separated the two germline ends. CDR3 length equals 16 residues. Germline-derived CDR1 and CDR2 are MGHDK and SYGVNS. CDR3 sequence reads: CASSEYGGNSGNTIYF. As DNA, the CDR3 is TGTGCCAGCAGTGAATATGGAGGGAACTCTGGAAACACCATATATTTT.

This clonotype came up many times. The rearrangement links TRBV2 to TRBJ2-7; D ambiguous. Germline V gives CDR1 SNHLY, CDR2 FYNNEI. This CDR3 comprises 14 residues. Trimming shortened V by 5 bases and J by 3 bases, and 14 bases separated the two germline ends. The CDR3 here is CASSKGPGNYEQYF. The CDR3 nucleotides are TGTGCCAGCAGTAAAGGGCCAGGAAACTACGAGCAGTACTTC.

This clonotype was seen repeatedly, ten times or more. The chain recombines TRBV20-1 with TRBJ1-5, with 9 nucleotides matching TRBD1. Germline V gives CDR1 DFQATT, CDR2 SNEGSKA (reference sequence). V lost 1 base to trimming and J lost 5 bases; unmatched junction nucleotides: 9. The CDR3 has 16 amino acids. In nucleotides, the CDR3 is TGCAGTGCTAGAGCCGAGGACAGGGGTATTGATCAGCCCCAGCATTTT. It codes for CSARAEDRGIDQPQHF.

This clonotype was seen a few times. This chain connects TRBV20-1 to TRBJ1-1; the match to TRBD1 covers 8 bases. The CDR3 has 12 residues. The V gene's germline CDR1 is DFQATT and CDR2 SNEGSKA (reference sequence). Losses at the gene ends were 6 bases for V and 11 bases for J; bases not matched to a gene: 11. This chain's CDR3 is CSAPRDRTVAFF. In nucleotides, the CDR3 is TGCAGTGCCCCTCGGGACAGGACTGTTGCTTTCTTT.

V usage is TRBV7-9 and J usage is TRBJ2-6, with D perhaps assigned TRBD1 or TRBD2 (5 bases each). Germline V lookup: CDR1 SEHNR, CDR2 FQNEAQ (reference sequence). The V end lost 5 bases, the J end lost 1 base, and 9 bases lay between the germline ends. The CDR3 spans 15 residues. CDR3 sequence (DNA): TGTGCCAGCAGCGCAGAGGGGTCTGGGGCCAACGTCCTGACTTTC. Residues: CASSAEGSGANVLTF.

This clonotype was recorded once. The chain employs TRBV6-6 and TRBJ2-5, with D unresolved. CDR3 length equals 15 residues. Trimming shortened V by 2 bases and J by 0 bases, and 10 bases separated the two germline ends. Looked up from germline, CDR1 is MNHNY and CDR2 is SVGAGI (reference sequence). The CDR3 DNA follows: TGTGCCAGCAGTTACGTCTCCACTTACCAAGAGACCCAGTACTTC. This encodes CASSYVSTYQETQYF.

The CDR3, as DNA: TGTGCCAGCAGTGACGCGCGCAGAATCTATGGCTACACCTTC. The encoded protein is CASSDARRIYGYTF. The rearrangement uses TRBV6-1 and TRBJ1-2; D uncertain. V lost 3 bases and J 4 bases, leaving 12 bases between the germline ends. Germline assignment: CDR1 MNHNS and CDR2 SASEGT. CDR3 length: 14 residues.

This clonotype was found many times. The chain joins TRBV9 to TRBJ2-7, with D unclear. Trimming stripped 0 bases from V and 5 bases from J, with 15 bases between. CDR1 and CDR2 from the germline V gene are SGDLS and YYNGEE. The CDR3 consists of 15 residues. CDR3 sequence: CASSVAGGEPDEQYF. In DNA, the CDR3 is TGTGCCAGCAGCGTAGCTGGCGGAGAGCCCGACGAGCAGTACTTC. Supplemented by reference TRBV9 and TRBJ2-7, the full variable domain reads DSGVTQTPKHLITATGQRVTLRCSPRSGDLSVYWYQQSLDQGLQFLIQYYNGEERAKGNILERFSAQQFPDLHSELNLSSLELGDSALYFCASSVAGGEPDEQYFGPGTRLTVT.

In this sample, this clonotype turned up many times. The chain links TRBV5-8 to TRBJ2-2; D not resolved. V gave up 8 bases and J gave up 0 bases, with 14 bases separating them. Looked up from germline, CDR1 is SGHTS and CDR2 is YDEGEE. The CDR3 consists of 15 residues. For the CDR3, the DNA is TGTGCCAGACAAAGAACGGTGACGAACACCGGGGAGCTGTTTTTT. Amino acids: CARQRTVTNTGELFF.

This clonotype appeared a few times. Here the CDR3 DNA reads TGTGCCTGGAGTGACGAAACTGAAGCTTTCTTT. Encoded protein: CAWSDETEAFF. The genes are TRBV30 and TRBJ1-1; D gene unclear. Trimming took 1 base from V and 5 from J, leaving 5 bases between them. Germline assignment: CDR1 GTSNPN and CDR2 SVGIG (reference sequence). The length of the CDR3 is 11 residues.

The V gene is TRBV12-3 or TRBV12-4, the J gene TRBJ1-2; D remains ambiguous. The CDR3 sequence is 12 residues long. V was cut by 3 bases and J by 8 bases, with 10 bases left in between. CDR3 sequence: CASSFYRGGYTF. The CDR3, as DNA: TGTGCCAGCAGTTTCTACCGCGGGGGCTACACCTTC.

Remarks on this clonotype: Compared with germline, one end of the junction differs, possibly owing to a read error. The rearrangement joins TRBV5-1 to TRBJ1-4; unclear D gene. CDR1 is SGHRS, CDR2 YFSETQ, per germline. The CDR3 length is 15 residues. In nucleotides, the CDR3 is TGCGCCAGCAGCTTGGCCTCAGGTCGGTATGAAAAACGGTTTTTT. Translation: CASSLASGRYEKRFF.

The CDR3 DNA follows: TGTGCCAGCAGTGGACTAGTTAGTGAGCAGTTCTTC. As protein: CASSGLVSEQFF. The V gene is TRBV2, the J gene TRBJ2-1, with a tentative D call TRBD2 (6 bases). The V end lost 4 bases, the J end lost 9 bases, and 10 bases lay between the germline ends. The CDR3 runs 12 residues. Germline assignment: CDR1 SNHLY and CDR2 FYNNEI. Supplemented by reference TRBV2 and TRBJ2-1, the full variable domain reads EPEVTQTPSHQVTQMGQEVILRCVPISNHLYFYWYRQILGQKVEFLVSFYNNEISEKSEIFDDQFSVERPDGSNFTLKIRSTKLEDSAMYFCASSGLVSEQFFGPGTRLTVL.

This clonotype occurred once. The chain combines TRBV7-6 with TRBJ2-5; D gene uncertain. The CDR3 loop spans 13 amino acids. From germline, CDR1 is SGHVS and CDR2 FNYEAQ. V gave up 2 bases and J gave up 9 bases, with 13 bases separating them. The CDR3, as DNA: TGTGCCAGCAGCTTAAGGAGCGATCAGCCCCAGTACTTC. Amino acids: CASSLRSDQPQYF.

This clonotype was counted a single time. The CDR3, as DNA: TGTGCCAGCAGCTTATCAATCGTGGGGGCGAACTATGGCTACACCTTC. Its translation: CASSLSIVGANYGYTF. The rearrangement joins TRBV7-2 to TRBJ1-2, with D possibly TRBD1 on 6 matching bases. CDR1 is SGHTA, CDR2 FQGNSA, per germline. The CDR3 has 16 residues. The V and J ends lost 2 bases and 2 bases respectively, with 15 bases between them. Based on the CDR3 plus reference TRBV7-2 and TRBJ1-2, the full variable domain is GAGVSQSPSNKVTEKGKDVELRCDPISGHTALYWYRQSLGQGLEFLIYFQGNSAPDKSGLPSDRFSAERTGGSVSTLTIQRTQQEDSAVYLCASSLSIVGANYGYTFGSGTRLTVV.